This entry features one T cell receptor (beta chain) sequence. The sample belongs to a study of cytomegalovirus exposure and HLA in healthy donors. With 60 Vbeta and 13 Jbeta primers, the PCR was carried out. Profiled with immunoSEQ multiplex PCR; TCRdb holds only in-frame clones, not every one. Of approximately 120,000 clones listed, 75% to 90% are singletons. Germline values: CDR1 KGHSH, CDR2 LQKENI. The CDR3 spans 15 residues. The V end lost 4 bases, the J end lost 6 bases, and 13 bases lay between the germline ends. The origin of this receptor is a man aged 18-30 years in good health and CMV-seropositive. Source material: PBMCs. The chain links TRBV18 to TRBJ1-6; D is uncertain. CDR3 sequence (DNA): TGTGCCAGCTCACTCCTCGGGTTCCCTAATTCACCCCTCCACTTT. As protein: CASSLLGFPNSPLHF.